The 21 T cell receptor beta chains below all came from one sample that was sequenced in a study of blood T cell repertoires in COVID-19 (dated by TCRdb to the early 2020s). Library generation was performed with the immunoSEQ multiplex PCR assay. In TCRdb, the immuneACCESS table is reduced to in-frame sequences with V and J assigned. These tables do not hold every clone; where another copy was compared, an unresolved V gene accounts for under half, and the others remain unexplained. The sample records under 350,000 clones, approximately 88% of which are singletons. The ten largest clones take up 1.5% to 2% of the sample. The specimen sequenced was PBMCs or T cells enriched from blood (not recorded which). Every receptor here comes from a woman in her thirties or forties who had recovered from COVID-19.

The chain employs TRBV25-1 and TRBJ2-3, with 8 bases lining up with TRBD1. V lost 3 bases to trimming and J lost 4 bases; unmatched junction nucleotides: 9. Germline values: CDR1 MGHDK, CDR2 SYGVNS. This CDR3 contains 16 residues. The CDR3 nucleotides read TGTGCCAGCAGTGATTTTGGCAGGGGGCGGGCAGATACGCAGTATTTT. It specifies CASSDFGRGRADTQYF.

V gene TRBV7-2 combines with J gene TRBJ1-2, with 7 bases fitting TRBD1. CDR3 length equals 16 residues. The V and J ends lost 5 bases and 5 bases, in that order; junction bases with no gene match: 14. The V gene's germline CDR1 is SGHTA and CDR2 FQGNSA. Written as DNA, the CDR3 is TGTGCCAGCAGCCTATTGTGGGACAGTGCTGTTTATGGCTACACCTTC. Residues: CASSLLWDSAVYGYTF.

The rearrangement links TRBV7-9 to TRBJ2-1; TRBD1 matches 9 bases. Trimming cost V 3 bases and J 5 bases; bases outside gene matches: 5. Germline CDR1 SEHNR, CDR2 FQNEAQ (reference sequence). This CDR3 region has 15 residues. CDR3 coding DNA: TGTGCCAGCAGCTTGACAGGGGGACCCCACAATGAGCAGTTCTTC. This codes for CASSLTGGPHNEQFF.

The CDR3 here is CASSPANGGHTEAFF. The CDR3 coding sequence is TGTGCCAGCTCACCAGCTAACGGGGGACACACTGAAGCTTTCTTT. V usage is TRBV18 and J usage is TRBJ1-1; D is perhaps TRBD1 (5 bases). Germline CDR1 is KGHSH and CDR2 is LQKENI. V shed 2 bases and J shed 3 bases, with 13 bases lying between them. The CDR3 runs 15 residues.

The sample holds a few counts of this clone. The CDR3 DNA reads TGTGCCAGCAGGCGACAGGGGAGCGGCTACACCTTC. It translates to CASRRQGSGYTF. This rearrangement joins TRBV14 to TRBJ1-2; 8 positions agree with TRBD1. V was pared by 6 bases and J by 8 bases, with 5 bases of the junction left unmatched. Germline CDR1 is SGHDN and CDR2 is FVKESK. The CDR3 runs 12 residues.

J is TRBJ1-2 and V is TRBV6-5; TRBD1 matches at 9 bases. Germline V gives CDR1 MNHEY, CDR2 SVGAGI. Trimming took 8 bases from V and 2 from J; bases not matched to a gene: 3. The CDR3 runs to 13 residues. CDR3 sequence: CASRTGANYGYTF. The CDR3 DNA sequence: TGTGCCAGCCGGACAGGGGCGAACTATGGCTACACCTTC.

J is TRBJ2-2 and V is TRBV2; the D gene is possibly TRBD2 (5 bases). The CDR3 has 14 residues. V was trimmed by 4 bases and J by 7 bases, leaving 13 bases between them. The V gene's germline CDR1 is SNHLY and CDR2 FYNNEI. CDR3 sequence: CASSVSAVSGELFF. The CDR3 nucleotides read TGTGCCAGCAGTGTATCAGCGGTTAGCGGGGAGCTGTTTTTT.

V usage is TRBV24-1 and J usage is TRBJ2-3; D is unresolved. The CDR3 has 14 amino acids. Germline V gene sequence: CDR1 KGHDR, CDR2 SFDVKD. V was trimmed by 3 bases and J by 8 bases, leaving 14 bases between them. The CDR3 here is CATSDPPDSSTQYF. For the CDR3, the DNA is TGTGCCACCAGTGATCCCCCCGACTCTAGTACGCAGTATTTT.

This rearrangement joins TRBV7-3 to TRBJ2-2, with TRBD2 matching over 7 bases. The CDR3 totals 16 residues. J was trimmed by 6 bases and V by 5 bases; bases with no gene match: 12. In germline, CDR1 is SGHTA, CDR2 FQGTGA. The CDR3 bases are TGTGCCAGCAGCCCGGGGGGACTACGCGCGGCCGGGGAGCTGTTTTTT. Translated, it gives CASSPGGLRAAGELFF.

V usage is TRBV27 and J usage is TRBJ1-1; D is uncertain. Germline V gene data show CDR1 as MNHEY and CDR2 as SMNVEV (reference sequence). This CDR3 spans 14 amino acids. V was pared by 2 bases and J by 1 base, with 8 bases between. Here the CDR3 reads CASSLTRQNTEAFF. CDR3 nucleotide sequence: TGTGCCAGCAGTTTAACCCGACAGAACACTGAAGCTTTCTTT.

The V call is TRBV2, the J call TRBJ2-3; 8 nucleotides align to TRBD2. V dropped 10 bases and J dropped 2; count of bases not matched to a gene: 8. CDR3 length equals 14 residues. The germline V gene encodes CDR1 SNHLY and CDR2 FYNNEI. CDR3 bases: TGTGCCAAAAGTATAGCGGGACTCACAGATACGCAGTATTTT. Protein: CAKSIAGLTDTQYF. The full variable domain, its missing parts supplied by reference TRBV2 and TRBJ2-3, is EPEVTQTPSHQVTQMGQEVILRCVPISNHLYFYWYRQILGQKVEFLVSFYNNEISEKSEIFDDQFSVERPDGSNFTLKIRSTKLEDSAMYFCAKSIAGLTDTQYFGPGTRLTVL.

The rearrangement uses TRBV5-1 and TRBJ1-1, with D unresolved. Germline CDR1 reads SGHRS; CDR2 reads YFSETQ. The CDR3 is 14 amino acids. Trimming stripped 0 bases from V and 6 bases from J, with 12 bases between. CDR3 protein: CASSLVGAGAEAFF. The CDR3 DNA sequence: TGCGCCAGCAGCTTGGTAGGAGCGGGCGCTGAAGCTTTCTTT.

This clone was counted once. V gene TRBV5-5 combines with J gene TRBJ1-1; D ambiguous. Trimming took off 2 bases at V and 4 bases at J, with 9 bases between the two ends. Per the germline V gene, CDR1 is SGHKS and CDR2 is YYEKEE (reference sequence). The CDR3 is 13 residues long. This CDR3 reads CASSFSPGTEAFF. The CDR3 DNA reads TGTGCCAGCAGCTTCTCCCCGGGCACTGAAGCTTTCTTT.

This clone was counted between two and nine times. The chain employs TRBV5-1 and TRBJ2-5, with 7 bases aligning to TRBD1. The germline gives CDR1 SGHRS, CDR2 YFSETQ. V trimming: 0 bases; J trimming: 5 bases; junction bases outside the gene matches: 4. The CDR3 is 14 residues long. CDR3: CASSLATGVETQYF. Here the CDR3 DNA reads TGCGCCAGCAGCTTGGCAACAGGGGTTGAGACCCAGTACTTC.

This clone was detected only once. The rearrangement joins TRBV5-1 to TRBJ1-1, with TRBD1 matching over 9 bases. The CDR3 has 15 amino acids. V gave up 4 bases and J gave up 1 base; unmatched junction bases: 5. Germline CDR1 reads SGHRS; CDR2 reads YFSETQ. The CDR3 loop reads CASSPGDRANTEAFF. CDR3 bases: TGCGCCAGCAGCCCTGGGGACAGGGCGAACACTGAAGCTTTCTTT.

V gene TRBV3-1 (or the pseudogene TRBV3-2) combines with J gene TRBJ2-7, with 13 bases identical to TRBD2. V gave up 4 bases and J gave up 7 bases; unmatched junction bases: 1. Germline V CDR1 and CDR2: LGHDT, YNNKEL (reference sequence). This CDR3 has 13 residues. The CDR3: CASSRGLAGEQYF. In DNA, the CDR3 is TGTGCCAGCAGCCGGGGACTAGCGGGGGAGCAGTACTTC.

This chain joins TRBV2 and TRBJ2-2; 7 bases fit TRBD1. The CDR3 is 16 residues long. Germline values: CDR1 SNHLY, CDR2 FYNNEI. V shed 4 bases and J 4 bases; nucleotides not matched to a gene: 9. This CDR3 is CASSVRAQGITGELFF. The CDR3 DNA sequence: TGTGCCAGCAGTGTTAGGGCACAGGGGATCACCGGGGAGCTGTTTTTT.

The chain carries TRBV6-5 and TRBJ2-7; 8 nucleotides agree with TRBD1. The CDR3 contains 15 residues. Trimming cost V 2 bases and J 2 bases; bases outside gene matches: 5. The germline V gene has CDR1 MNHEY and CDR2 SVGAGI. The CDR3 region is CASSYRGTGPYEQYF. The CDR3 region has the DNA TGTGCCAGCAGTTACCGCGGGACAGGTCCCTACGAGCAGTACTTC.

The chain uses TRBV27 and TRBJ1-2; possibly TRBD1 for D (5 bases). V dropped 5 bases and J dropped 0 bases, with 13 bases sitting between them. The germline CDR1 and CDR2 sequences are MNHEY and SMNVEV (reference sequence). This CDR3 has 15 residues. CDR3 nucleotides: TGTGCCAGCAGTAACCGGGACTCAGCTAACTATGGCTACACCTTC. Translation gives CASSNRDSANYGYTF.

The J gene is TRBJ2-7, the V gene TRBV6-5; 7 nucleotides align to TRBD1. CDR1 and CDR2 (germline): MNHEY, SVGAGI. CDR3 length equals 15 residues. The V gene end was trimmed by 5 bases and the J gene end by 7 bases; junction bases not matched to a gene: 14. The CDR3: CASSTTSRQGKEQYF. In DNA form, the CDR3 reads TGTGCCAGCAGTACGACATCTCGACAGGGAAAGGAGCAGTACTTC.

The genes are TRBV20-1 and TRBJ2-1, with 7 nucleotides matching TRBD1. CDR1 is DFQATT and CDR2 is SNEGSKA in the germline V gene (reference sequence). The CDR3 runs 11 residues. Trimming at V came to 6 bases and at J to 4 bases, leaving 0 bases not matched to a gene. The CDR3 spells CSADRYNEQFF. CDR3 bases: TGCAGTGCGGACAGGTACAATGAGCAGTTCTTC.